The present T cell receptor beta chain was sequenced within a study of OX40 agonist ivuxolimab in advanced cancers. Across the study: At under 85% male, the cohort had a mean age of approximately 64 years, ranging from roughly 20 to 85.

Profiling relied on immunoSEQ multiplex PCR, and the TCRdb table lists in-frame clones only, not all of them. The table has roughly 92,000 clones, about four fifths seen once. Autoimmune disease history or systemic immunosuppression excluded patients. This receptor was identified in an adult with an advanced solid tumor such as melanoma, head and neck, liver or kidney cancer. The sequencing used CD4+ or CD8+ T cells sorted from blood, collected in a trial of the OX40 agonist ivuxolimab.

The CDR3 sequence: CASSFSRGGEEKLFF. The CDR3 region has the DNA TGTGCCAGCAGCTTTAGTAGAGGGGGAGAGGAAAAACTGTTTTTT. V is TRBV7-2 and J is TRBJ1-4, with a possible D match to TRBD1 (6 bases). The V end lost 3 bases, the J end lost 8 bases, and 16 bases lay between the germline ends. The CDR3 has 15 residues. The germline V gene has CDR1 SGHTA and CDR2 FQGNSA. The full variable domain, completed using reference TRBV7-2 and TRBJ1-4, is GAGVSQSPSNKVTEKGKDVELRCDPISGHTALYWYRQSLGQGLEFLIYFQGNSAPDKSGLPSDRFSAERTGGSVSTLTIQRTQQEDSAVYLCASSFSRGGEEKLFFGSGTQLSVL.